This is a list of T cell receptor beta chains from one sample in a study of blood T cells in healthy people across ages. TCRdb re-called the 5' RACE reads through MiXCR, storing one row per CDR3 protein. Of roughly 1,500,000 distinct CDR3 sequences listed, around 42% are singletons. The specimen sequenced was blood. The origin of the receptors is a woman under 30 in good health. Each CDR3 is given with its conserved first and last residue. The D gene is left open where the match is weak. The listing skips clone size in some rows; elsewhere it reads once, few, many or a size class.

14,TRBV2,TRBJ1-1,NA,NA,CAGSPSLGMTEAFF,TGTGCCGGCAGCCCCAGTTTGGGCATGACTGAAGCTTTCTTT
17,TRBV9,TRBJ2-2,NA,TRBD2,CASSSGGSGGGTGELFF,TGTGCCAGCAGCTCCGGGGGGAGCGGGGGTGGAACCGGGGAGCTGTTTTTT
13,TRBV29-1,TRBJ1-2,few,NA,CSVEQGWDYGYTF,TGCAGCGTTGAACAGGGTTGGGACTATGGCTACACCTTC
14,TRBV20-1,TRBJ2-1,once,NA,CSVNSGLSSYEQFF,TGCAGTGTAAATAGCGGACTAAGCTCCTACGAGCAGTTCTTC
13,TRBV20-1,TRBJ2-7,NA,NA,CSEATDINNEQYF,TGCAGTGAAGCAACCGACATAAACAATGAGCAGTACTTC
16,TRBV4-2,TRBJ1-2,few,NA,CASSQGMGGDGYGYTF,TGTGCCAGCAGCCAAGGGATGGGGGGGGACGGCTATGGCTACACCTTC
14,TRBV10-3,TRBJ2-1,once,TRBD1,CAISEAGGIETQFF,TGTGCCATCAGTGAGGCAGGGGGCATAGAGACCCAGTTCTTC
12,TRBV10-3,TRBJ2-3,few,NA,CATSLSTDTQYF,TGTGCCACCTCCCTTAGCACAGATACGCAGTATTTT
13,TRBV6-6,TRBJ2-5,few,TRBD1,CASSQTGAETQYF,TGTGCCAGCAGTCAAACAGGGGCTGAGACCCAGTACTTC
14,TRBV29-1,TRBJ2-7,few,TRBD2,CSVPVVAGENEQYF,TGCAGCGTACCGGTGGTAGCGGGAGAAAACGAGCAGTACTTC
10,TRBV12-3/TRBV12-4,TRBJ1-2,many,NA,CASSFRGYTF,TGTGCCAGCAGTTTTCGTGGCTACACCTTC
13,TRBV27,TRBJ1-1,NA,NA,CASSFYRETEAFF,TGTGCCAGCAGTTTTTACAGGGAAACTGAAGCTTTCTTT
17,TRBV11-1,TRBJ2-7,few,TRBD2,CASSGRTSGVSSYEQYF,TGTGCCAGCAGCGGACGGACTAGCGGGGTAAGCTCCTACGAGCAGTACTTC
13,TRBV5-1,TRBJ1-2,NA,TRBD1,CASSGTGFDGYTF,TGCGCCAGCAGCGGGACAGGGTTTGATGGCTACACCTTC
17,TRBV4-2,TRBJ1-6,NA,TRBD1,CASSQDTGGSYNSPLHF,TGTGCCAGCAGCCAAGACACAGGGGGCTCCTATAATTCACCCCTCCACTTT
14,TRBV7-9,TRBJ2-6,few,NA,CASSLSGTANVLTF,TGTGCCAGCAGCTTAAGCGGTACGGCCAACGTCCTGACTTTC
19,TRBV20-1,TRBJ2-1,NA,TRBD2,CSARDRLAGGVRSYNEQFF,TGCAGTGCTAGAGATCGACTAGCGGGAGGTGTTAGGTCCTACAATGAGCAGTTCTTC
14,TRBV27,TRBJ2-3,NA,NA,CASSTQLGTDTQYF,TGTGCCAGCAGCACCCAACTAGGCACAGATACGCAGTATTTT
18,TRBV20-1,TRBJ2-3,NA,TRBD2,CSARRGLAGGQSTDTQYF,TGCAGTGCTAGAAGGGGCTTAGCGGGGGGCCAATCCACAGATACGCAGTATTTT